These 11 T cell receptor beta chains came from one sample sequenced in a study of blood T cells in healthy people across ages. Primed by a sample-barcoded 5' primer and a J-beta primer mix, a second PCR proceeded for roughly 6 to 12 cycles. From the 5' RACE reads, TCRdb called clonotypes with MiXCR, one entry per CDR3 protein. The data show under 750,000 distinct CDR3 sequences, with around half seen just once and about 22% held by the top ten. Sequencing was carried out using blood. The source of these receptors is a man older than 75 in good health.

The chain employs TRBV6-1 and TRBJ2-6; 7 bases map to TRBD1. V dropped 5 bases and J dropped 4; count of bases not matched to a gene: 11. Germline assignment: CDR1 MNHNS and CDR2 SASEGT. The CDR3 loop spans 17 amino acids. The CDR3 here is CASSQSTGVEGANVLTF. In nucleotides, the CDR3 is TGTGCCAGCAGTCAATCTACAGGGGTGGAGGGGGCCAACGTCCTGACTTTC.

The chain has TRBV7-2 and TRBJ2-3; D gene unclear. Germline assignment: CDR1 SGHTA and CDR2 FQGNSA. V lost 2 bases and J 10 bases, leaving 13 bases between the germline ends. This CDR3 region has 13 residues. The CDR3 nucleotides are TGTGCCAGCAGCTTAATGGAGCTTTCCTCGCAGTATTTT. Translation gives CASSLMELSSQYF.

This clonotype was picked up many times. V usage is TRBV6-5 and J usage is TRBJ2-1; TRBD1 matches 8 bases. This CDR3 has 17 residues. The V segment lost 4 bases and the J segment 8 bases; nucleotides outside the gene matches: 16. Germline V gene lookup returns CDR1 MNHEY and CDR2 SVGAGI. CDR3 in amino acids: CASSSQTGTGGMDEQFF. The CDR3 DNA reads TGTGCCAGCAGTTCACAAACCGGGACAGGAGGGATGGATGAGCAGTTCTTC.

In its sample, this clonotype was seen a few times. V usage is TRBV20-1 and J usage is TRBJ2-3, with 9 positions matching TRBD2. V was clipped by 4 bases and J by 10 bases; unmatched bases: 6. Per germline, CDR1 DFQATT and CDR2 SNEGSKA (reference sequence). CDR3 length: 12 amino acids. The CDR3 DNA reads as TGCAGTGCTATTCCGCGGGGGGGGCCGCAGTATTTT. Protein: CSAIPRGGPQYF.

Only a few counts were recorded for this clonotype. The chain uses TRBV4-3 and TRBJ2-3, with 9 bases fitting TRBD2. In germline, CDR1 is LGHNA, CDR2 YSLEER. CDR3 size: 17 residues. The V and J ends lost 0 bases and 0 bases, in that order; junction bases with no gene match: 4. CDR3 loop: CASSQDLAGFSTDTQYF. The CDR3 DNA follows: TGCGCCAGCAGCCAAGATCTAGCGGGGTTTAGCACAGATACGCAGTATTTT.

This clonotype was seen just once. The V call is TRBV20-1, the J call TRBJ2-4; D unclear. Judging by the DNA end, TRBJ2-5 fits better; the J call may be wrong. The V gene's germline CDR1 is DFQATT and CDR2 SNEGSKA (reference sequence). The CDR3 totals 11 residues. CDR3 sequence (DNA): TGCAGTGCTAGCCACCAGATGACCCAGTACTTC. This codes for CSASHQMTQYF.

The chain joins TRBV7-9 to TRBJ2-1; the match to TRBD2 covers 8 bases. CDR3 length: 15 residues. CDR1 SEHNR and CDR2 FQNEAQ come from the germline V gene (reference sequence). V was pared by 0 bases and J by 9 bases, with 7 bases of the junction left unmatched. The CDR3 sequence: CASSLAASGSGEQFF. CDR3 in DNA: TGTGCCAGCAGCTTAGCGGCTAGCGGGTCGGGTGAGCAGTTCTTC.

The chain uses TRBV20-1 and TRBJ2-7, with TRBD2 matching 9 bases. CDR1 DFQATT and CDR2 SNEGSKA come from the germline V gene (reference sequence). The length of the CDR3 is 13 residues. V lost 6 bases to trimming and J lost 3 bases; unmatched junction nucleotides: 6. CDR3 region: CSARAGGRYEQYF. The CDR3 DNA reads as TGCAGTGCGCGGGCGGGGGGGCGCTACGAGCAGTACTTC.

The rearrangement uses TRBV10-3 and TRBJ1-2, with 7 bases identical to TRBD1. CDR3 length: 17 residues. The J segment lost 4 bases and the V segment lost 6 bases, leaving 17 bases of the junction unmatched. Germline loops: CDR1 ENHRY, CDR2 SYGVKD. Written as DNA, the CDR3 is TGTGCCATCAGCGATGACAGGGCGGCTTACGGGGTCTATGGCTACACCTTC. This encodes CAISDDRAAYGVYGYTF.

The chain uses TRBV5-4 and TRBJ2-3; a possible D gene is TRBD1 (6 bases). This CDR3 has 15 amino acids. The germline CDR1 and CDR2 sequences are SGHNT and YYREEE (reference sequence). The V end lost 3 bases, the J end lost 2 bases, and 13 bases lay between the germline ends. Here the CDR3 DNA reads TGTGCCAGCAGCTCCGGGACACTGTCCACAGATACGCAGTATTTT. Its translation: CASSSGTLSTDTQYF.

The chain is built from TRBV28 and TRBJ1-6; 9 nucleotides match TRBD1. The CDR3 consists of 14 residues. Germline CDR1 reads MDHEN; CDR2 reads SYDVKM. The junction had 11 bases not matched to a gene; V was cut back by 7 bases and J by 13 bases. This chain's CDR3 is CASNRPGQGFPLHF. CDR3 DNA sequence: TGTGCCAGCAACCGACCGGGACAGGGTTTTCCCCTCCACTTT. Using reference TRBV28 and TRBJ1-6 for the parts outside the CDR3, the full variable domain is DVKVTQSSRYLVKRTGEKVFLECVQDMDHENMFWYRQDPGLGLRLIYFSYDVKMKEKGDIPEGYSVSREKKERFSLILESASTNQTSMYLCASNRPGQGFPLHFGNGTRLTVT.